The present TCR beta chain was sequenced within a study of blood T cell repertoires in COVID-19. Study-wide context: Researchers got acute and convalescent COVID-19 samples from the United States, Italy and Spain. In each case, the material was cDNA or gDNA derived from T cells, B-cell-depleted T cells, or PBMCs.

J gave up 4 bases and V 5 bases, and 14 bases lay outside the gene matches. Per the germline V gene, CDR1 is SEHNR and CDR2 is FQNEAQ (reference sequence). CDR3 length: 17 amino acids. Original handling: It was from reference gene primer amplification that nucleated cell counts were estimated. Sequencing used immunoSEQ multiplex PCR; TCRdb keeps in-frame clones, though not all of them. V, J and clone size reflect that table, while D and trimming were determined from the DNA. This repertoire shows hundreds of thousands of clones, around 86% found once; its top ten account for 5% to 5.5%. Cohort 3 donors were reported recovered after two negative PCRs, clearance, or symptom resolution.

Sequencing input: PBMCs or T cells enriched from blood (not recorded which). This sequence originates from a man between 60 and 75 years old who had recovered from COVID-19. V gene TRBV7-9 combines with J gene TRBJ2-3, with 8 nucleotides matching TRBD2. The CDR3 DNA reads TGTGCCAGCAGCGAGACTATCCCGGGAGGGCCACCAGATACGCAGTATTTT. Its protein product is CASSETIPGGPPDTQYF.